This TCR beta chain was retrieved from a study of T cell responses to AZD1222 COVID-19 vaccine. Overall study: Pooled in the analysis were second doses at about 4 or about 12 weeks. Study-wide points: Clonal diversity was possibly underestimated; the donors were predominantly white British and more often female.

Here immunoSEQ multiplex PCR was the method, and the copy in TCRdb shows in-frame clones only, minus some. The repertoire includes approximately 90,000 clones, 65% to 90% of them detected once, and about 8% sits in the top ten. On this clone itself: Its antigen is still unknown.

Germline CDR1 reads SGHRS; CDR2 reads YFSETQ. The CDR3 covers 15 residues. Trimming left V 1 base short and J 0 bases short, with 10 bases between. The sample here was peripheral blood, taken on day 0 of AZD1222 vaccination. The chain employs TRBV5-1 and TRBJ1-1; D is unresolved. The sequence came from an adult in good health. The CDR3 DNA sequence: TGCGCCAGCAGCTTGTCCAGCCTCATGAACACTGAAGCTTTCTTT. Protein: CASSLSSLMNTEAFF.